The 22 T cell receptor beta chains below come from one sample, sequenced in a study of T-cell reconstitution after alpha-beta-depleted transplantation in children. Unique molecular identifiers were built into the TCRbeta library. TCRdb used MiXCR to reprocess the PCR reads, holding one entry per CDR3 protein. The repertoire holds 300,000 to 400,000 distinct CDR3 sequences, with 15% to 20% as singletons. The specimen was PBMCs, mostly from graft donor cells, collected 360 days after TCRalphabeta/CD19-depleted stem cell transplant. These receptors came from a male patient aged 2-15 years who had a stem cell transplant for acute lymphoblastic leukemia, so the T cells may come from the graft donor.

This chain joins TRBV15 and TRBJ2-5, with D possibly TRBD2 on 5 matching bases. Trimming took off 0 bases at V and 0 bases at J, with 11 bases between the two ends. Per germline, CDR1 LNHNV and CDR2 YYDKDF (reference sequence). The CDR3 is 16 residues long. CDR3 sequence: CATSREGVGYQETQYF. The CDR3 coding sequence is TGTGCCACCAGCAGAGAGGGAGTGGGGTACCAAGAGACCCAGTACTTC.

The rearrangement joins TRBV28 to TRBJ1-5; TRBD1 is a possible D gene (6 bases). This CDR3 has 17 amino acids. Between the trimmed V and J ends, which lost 5 bases and 0 bases, there was a span of 17 bases. CDR1 is MDHEN and CDR2 is SYDVKM in the germline V gene. The CDR3 sequence: CASSTEGTPYSNQPQHF. The CDR3 coding sequence is TGTGCCAGCAGTACCGAGGGGACACCCTATAGCAATCAGCCCCAGCATTTT.

This clonotype was seen many times. The J gene is TRBJ2-1, the V gene TRBV12-3 or TRBV12-4, with D unresolved. Between the trimmed V and J ends, which lost 7 bases and 9 bases, there was a span of 19 bases. This CDR3 has 14 amino acids. CDR3 DNA: TGTGCCAGCATCGTTCTGGGCCGGACGGCTGAGCAGTTCTTC. Translation: CASIVLGRTAEQFF.

V is TRBV6-1 and J is TRBJ2-4; TRBD1 matches 7 bases. Trimming cost V 6 bases and J 1 base; bases outside gene matches: 9. This CDR3 region has 16 residues. Germline lookup yields CDR1 MNHNS and CDR2 SASEGT. DNA of the CDR3: TGTGCCAGCAGACACAGGGGCCCTGGGGCCAAAAACATTCAGTACTTC. It encodes CASRHRGPGAKNIQYF.

This clonotype was picked up a small number of times. The chain recombines TRBV12-3 or TRBV12-4 with TRBJ2-2; TRBD2 might be the D (6 bases). The CDR3 sequence is 14 residues long. Trimming shortened V by 4 bases and J by 1 base, and 7 bases separated the two germline ends. The CDR3 sequence is CASSWDLNTGELFF. The CDR3 DNA sequence: TGTGCCAGCAGTTGGGACTTGAACACCGGGGAGCTGTTTTTT.

As DNA, the CDR3 is TGTGCCAGCAGCGTCGCAGGGGGCGATCAGCCCCAGCATTTT. Its translation is CASSVAGGDQPQHF. The rearrangement uses TRBV7-2 and TRBJ1-5; 8 nucleotides line up with TRBD1. The CDR3 loop spans 14 amino acids. The V gene end was trimmed by 5 bases and the J gene end by 5 bases; junction bases not matched to a gene: 5. Germline V gene data show CDR1 as SGHTA and CDR2 as FQGNSA.

V usage is TRBV4-3 and J usage is TRBJ2-4; 11 bases match TRBD2. The germline V gene has CDR1 LGHNA and CDR2 YSLEER. V shed 0 bases, J shed 0 bases, and the junction held 7 bases outside the gene matches. This CDR3 has 19 amino acids. In DNA form, the CDR3 reads TGCGCCAGCAGCCAAGATCAAGGGACTAGCGGATTAGCCAAAAACATTCAGTACTTC. Its protein product is CASSQDQGTSGLAKNIQYF.

This chain joins TRBV29-1 and TRBJ2-1, with a weak D call TRBD2 (6 bases). The germline V gene encodes CDR1 SQVTM and CDR2 ANQGSEA. V was shortened by 6 bases and J by 7 bases, with 10 bases between the two germline ends. The CDR3 totals 11 residues. The chain's CDR3 is CSVFSGNEQFF. CDR3 coding DNA: TGCAGCGTCTTTAGCGGAAATGAGCAGTTCTTC.

This clonotype was observed a handful of times. This chain uses TRBV14 with TRBJ2-3; D perhaps matches TRBD2 (6 bases). Germline V lookup: CDR1 SGHDN, CDR2 FVKESK. The V end lost 1 base, the J end lost 6 bases, and 8 bases lay between the germline ends. The CDR3 runs to 13 residues. This CDR3 is CASSQGREDTQYF. CDR3 nucleotide sequence: TGTGCCAGCAGCCAAGGTCGGGAGGATACGCAGTATTTT. The full variable domain, its missing parts supplied by reference TRBV14 and TRBJ2-3, is EAGVTQFPSHSVIEKGQTVTLRCDPISGHDNLYWYRRVMGKEIKFLLHFVKESKQDESGMPNNRFLAERTGGTYSTLKVQPAELEDSGVYFCASSQGREDTQYFGPGTRLTVL.

In this sample, this clonotype turned up a few times. This chain joins TRBV4-2 and TRBJ1-4; perhaps TRBD1 as D (5 bases). The CDR3 spans 16 residues. Germline loops: CDR1 LGHNA, CDR2 YNFKEQ. V was clipped by 1 base and J by 5 bases, with 14 bases between them. The CDR3 bases are TGTGCCAGCAGCCAAGGACCGGGGGTGGGGAATGAAAAACTGTTTTTT. Translation gives CASSQGPGVGNEKLFF.

This clonotype came up a few times. The gene calls are TRBV7-6 and TRBJ2-7; D is perhaps TRBD2 (6 bases). The CDR3 consists of 14 residues. Trimming cost V 5 bases and J 3 bases, with 14 bases left between them. Germline assignment: CDR1 SGHVS and CDR2 FNYEAQ. The CDR3 nucleotides are TGTGCCAGCAGCCTGCGGGACTCCGACTACGAGCAGTACTTC. Protein sequence: CASSLRDSDYEQYF.

This chain links TRBV12-3 or TRBV12-4 with TRBJ2-3; D not certain. The ends were cut back, 2 bases at V and 1 base at J, with 16 bases in the middle. The CDR3 extends over 17 amino acids. The CDR3 is CASSLQSGSMGTDTQYF. CDR3 nucleotides: TGTGCCAGCAGTTTACAGTCCGGCAGCATGGGCACAGATACGCAGTATTTT.

In its sample, this clonotype was seen many times. This chain connects TRBV28 to TRBJ1-1; D is unclear. Trimming took off 7 bases at V and 1 base at J, with 16 bases between the two ends. The CDR3 sequence is 15 residues long. CDR1 is MDHEN, CDR2 SYDVKM, per germline. CDR3 nucleotide sequence: TGTGCCAGCAACCTAAGGTCGGACTGGAACACTGAAGCTTTCTTT. Its protein is CASNLRSDWNTEAFF.

V is TRBV7-9 and J is TRBJ2-7; D perhaps matches TRBD2 (5 bases). The CDR3 extends over 12 amino acids. V lost 6 bases to trimming and J lost 7 bases, with 13 bases between them. CDR1 and CDR2 from the germline V gene are SEHNR and FQNEAQ (reference sequence). CDR3 DNA: TGTGCCAGCAGTCGAGGGTCACTAGAGCAGTACTTC. Its translation: CASSRGSLEQYF. The full variable domain, its missing parts supplied by reference TRBV7-9 and TRBJ2-7, is DTGVSQNPRHKITKRGQNVTFRCDPISEHNRLYWYRQTLGQGPEFLTYFQNEAQLEKSRLLSDRFSAERPKGSFSTLEIQRTEQGDSAMYLCASSRGSLEQYFGPGTRLTVT.

The chain uses TRBV12-3 or TRBV12-4 and TRBJ1-1; possibly TRBD1 for D (5 bases). V dropped 10 bases and J dropped 2 bases, with 11 bases sitting between them. The CDR3 spans 12 residues. The DNA of the CDR3 is TGTGCCACGACGGGACCTAACACTGAAGCTTTCTTT. This encodes CATTGPNTEAFF.

J is TRBJ2-5 and V is TRBV29-1, with TRBD1 matching over 7 bases. Trimming took 6 bases from V and 4 from J; bases not matched to a gene: 14. Germline lookup yields CDR1 SQVTM and CDR2 ANQGSEA. This CDR3 is built from 15 residues. CDR3 region: CSVANPTGVGETQYF. Here the CDR3 DNA reads TGCAGCGTCGCGAACCCTACAGGGGTTGGAGAGACCCAGTACTTC. Full variable domain (missing parts from reference TRBV29-1 and TRBJ2-5): SAVISQKPSRDICQRGTSLTIQCQVDSQVTMMFWYRQQPGQSLTLIATANQGSEATYESGFVIDKFPISRPNLTFSTLTVSNMSPEDSSIYLCSVANPTGVGETQYFGPGTRLLVL.

V usage is TRBV10-3 and J usage is TRBJ2-2, with D perhaps TRBD2 (7 bases). V was shortened by 6 bases and J by 5 bases, with 19 bases between the two germline ends. CDR1 is ENHRY and CDR2 is SYGVKD in the germline V gene. CDR3 length equals 16 residues. CDR3 sequence reads: CAISDPIGGGTGELFF. As DNA, the CDR3 is TGTGCCATCAGCGATCCTATAGGGGGAGGGACCGGGGAGCTGTTTTTT.

This clonotype was seen a few times. The rearrangement links TRBV27 to TRBJ2-3; TRBD2 matches at 9 bases. Germline-derived CDR1 and CDR2 are MNHEY and SMNVEV (reference sequence). CDR3 length: 15 residues. The V segment lost 5 bases and the J segment 4 bases; nucleotides outside the gene matches: 7. The DNA for the CDR3 is TGTGCCAGCAGTCCTCTAGCGGGAACTCCAGATACGCAGTATTTT. Residues: CASSPLAGTPDTQYF.

The V and J genes are TRBV4-1 and TRBJ2-2; D might be TRBD1 (6 bases). V lost 1 base and J 10 bases, leaving 16 bases between the germline ends. The CDR3 covers 15 residues. The germline V gene encodes CDR1 MGHRA and CDR2 YSYEKL. This chain's CDR3 is CASSQVGGPGPELFF. In nucleotides, the CDR3 is TGCGCCAGCAGCCAAGTTGGGGGCCCGGGACCGGAGCTGTTTTTT.

This clonotype came up a few times. The J gene is TRBJ2-5, the V gene TRBV20-1; tentatively, D is TRBD2 (5 bases). This CDR3 spans 11 amino acids. Germline loops: CDR1 DFQATT, CDR2 SNEGSKA (reference sequence). Trimming shortened V by 0 bases and J by 7 bases, and 6 bases separated the two germline ends. CDR3 loop: CSARDRGTQYF. Written as DNA, the CDR3 is TGCAGTGCTAGAGATCGGGGGACCCAGTACTTC.

The rearrangement joins TRBV7-9 to TRBJ1-4; D might be TRBD1 (5 bases). V was shortened by 1 base and J by 6 bases, with 12 bases between the two germline ends. Germline CDR1 SEHNR, CDR2 FQNEAQ (reference sequence). The CDR3 is 15 amino acids. Here the CDR3 DNA reads TGTGCCAGCAGCTTAGAGGCTGGGGGAGATGAAAAACTGTTTTTT. This codes for CASSLEAGGDEKLFF. The full variable domain, its missing parts supplied by reference TRBV7-9 and TRBJ1-4, is DTGVSQNPRHKITKRGQNVTFRCDPISEHNRLYWYRQTLGQGPEFLTYFQNEAQLEKSRLLSDRFSAERPKGSFSTLEIQRTEQGDSAMYLCASSLEAGGDEKLFFGSGTQLSVL.

DNA for the CDR3: TGCGCCAGCAGCTTAATCCGGGGGGAAGAGTTCTTC. Amino acids: CASSLIRGEEFF. The V gene is TRBV5-1, the J gene TRBJ2-1; 7 positions match TRBD2. The CDR3 has 12 amino acids. With 2 bases clipped from V and 14 bases from J, the junction kept 7 bases outside the gene matches. Germline CDR1 and CDR2: SGHRS and YFSETQ.